This T cell receptor (beta chain) came from a study of spatial heterogeneity in lung cancer. Study-wide background: At a median of about 26 months after resection, follow-up PBMC samples were sequenced when available. The count of detected beta-chain sequences consistently exceeded that of alpha-chain sequences. Overall study findings and caveats: The study found ubiquitous expanded tumor TCRs in blood more at resection than follow-up.

TCR cDNA molecules each had a unique molecular identifier. A single record per CDR3 protein comes from TCRdb applying MiXCR to the 5' RACE reads. This repertoire shows approximately 56,000 distinct CDR3 sequences, 7.4% found once; its top ten account for around 33%. In its sample, this clonotype was seen many times. Its antigen is not known. CDR1 and CDR2 (germline): SGHRS, YFSETQ. This CDR3 contains 16 residues. V lost 2 bases and J 4 bases, leaving 17 bases between the germline ends. The sample's time point: blood at routine non-recurrence follow-up after resection. Sequencing of whole RNA from tumor, nontumor lung or frozen PBMC involved no sorting.

The chain links TRBV5-1 to TRBJ2-3; TRBD2 might be the D (5 bases). The sequence was obtained from a female donor with early-stage non-small cell lung cancer. The sequencing used PBMCs, collected at follow-up. CDR3: CASSFAFGIGADTQYF. The CDR3 nucleotides are TGCGCCAGCAGCTTCGCTTTCGGGATCGGCGCAGATACGCAGTATTTT.